The next 3 T cell receptor beta chains were all read from a single sample in a study of shared clonotypes between healthy human individuals. Using immunoSEQ multiplex PCR, the repertoire was profiled, and TCRdb retains in-frame clones only, with some absent. This sample has fewer than 1.4 million clones, with more than 75% found just once. The specimen sequenced was memory CD4+ T cells from PBMCs. Subset described: CD45RA-negative fraction. The receptor source for this set is a man between 18 and 29 years old in good health. Some clones in this sample may be carry-over from other donors' samples.

This chain links TRBV7-3 with TRBJ2-2; maybe TRBD1 (7 bases). The CDR3 has 16 residues. Germline assignment: CDR1 SGHTA and CDR2 FQGTGA. V lost 5 bases, J lost 3 bases, and 16 bases lay in between. The CDR3 is CASSPQGGLDTGELFF. The CDR3 DNA is TGTGCCAGCAGCCCCCAGGGGGGTTTGGACACCGGGGAGCTGTTTTTT.

As to this clone: The same CDR3 can be traced to other DNA sequences in this sample. This sequence joins TRBV2 and TRBJ2-7, with 7 bases lining up with TRBD1. This CDR3 spans 12 amino acids. The junction had 0 bases not matched to a gene; V was cut back by 3 bases and J by 4 bases. Germline V gives CDR1 SNHLY, CDR2 FYNNEI. In nucleotides, the CDR3 is TGTGCCAGCAGTGACAGGGGGTACGAGCAGTACTTC. It translates to CASSDRGYEQYF.

This chain uses TRBV4-1 with TRBJ1-4; no clear D gene. This CDR3 is built from 13 residues. Trimming took off 1 base at V and 8 bases at J, with 8 bases between the two ends. In germline, CDR1 is MGHRA, CDR2 YSYEKL. CDR3 protein: CASSQVPGEKLFF. Here the CDR3 DNA reads TGCGCCAGCAGCCAAGTGCCCGGGGAAAAACTGTTTTTT.